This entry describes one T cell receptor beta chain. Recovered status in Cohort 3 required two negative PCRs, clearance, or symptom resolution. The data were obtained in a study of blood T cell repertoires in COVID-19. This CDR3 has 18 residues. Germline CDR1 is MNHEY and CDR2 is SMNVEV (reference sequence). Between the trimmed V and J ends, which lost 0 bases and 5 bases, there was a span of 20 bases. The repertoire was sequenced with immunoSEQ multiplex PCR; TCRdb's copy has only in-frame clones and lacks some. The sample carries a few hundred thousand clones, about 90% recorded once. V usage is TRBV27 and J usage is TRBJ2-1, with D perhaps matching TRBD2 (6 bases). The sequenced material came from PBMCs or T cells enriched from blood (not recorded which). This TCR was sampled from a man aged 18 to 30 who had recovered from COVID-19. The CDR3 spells CASSLSPGGVAADNEQFF. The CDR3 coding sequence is TGTGCCAGCAGTTTATCCCCCGGCGGGGTCGCGGCCGACAATGAGCAGTTCTTC.